Each of the 4 T cell receptor beta chains below was sequenced from the same sample in a study of T cell changes during pregnancy in multiple sclerosis. Method: immunoSEQ multiplex PCR; TCRdb's copy keeps in-frame clones and lacks some. The table has about 59,000 clones, over 85% seen once; the top ten hold around 2.5%. The material sequenced was CD8+ T cells from peripheral blood mononuclear cells, taken in the third trimester of pregnancy. The receptors were sampled from a female donor with multiple sclerosis, enrolled in a pregnancy study.

J is TRBJ2-7 and V is TRBV10-3; unclear D gene. Germline V gene sequence: CDR1 ENHRY, CDR2 SYGVKD. CDR3 length: 14 amino acids. The germline V and J ends were trimmed by 2 bases and 4 bases, with 12 bases remaining between them. This CDR3 reads CAISEGVEVYEQYF. The CDR3 nucleotides are TGTGCCATCAGTGAGGGAGTGGAAGTTTACGAGCAGTACTTC.

The chain has TRBV2 and TRBJ2-5, with 7 nucleotides matching TRBD1. V lost 8 bases and J lost 0; bases outside the gene matches: 9. Germline V CDR1 and CDR2: SNHLY, FYNNEI. This CDR3 comprises 15 residues. CDR3 residues: CASGPGGTDQETQYF. Written as DNA, the CDR3 is TGTGCCAGCGGACCCGGTGGGACAGACCAAGAGACCCAGTACTTC.

This clone was counted a few times. This chain uses TRBV18 with TRBJ2-7, with TRBD1 matching 10 bases. The V gene end was trimmed by 3 bases and the J gene end by 5 bases; junction bases not matched to a gene: 7. Germline V lookup: CDR1 KGHSH, CDR2 LQKENI. This CDR3 is 15 amino acids long. The DNA of the CDR3 is TGTGCCAGCTCACCTAACGACAGGGGGCTCAACGAGCAGTACTTC. Its protein product is CASSPNDRGLNEQYF.

The chain employs TRBV19 and TRBJ2-1; 9 positions match TRBD1. Germline loops: CDR1 LNHDA, CDR2 SQIVND (reference sequence). The CDR3 spans 18 residues. Trimming at V came to 0 bases and at J to 8 bases, leaving 14 bases not matched to a gene. The CDR3 nucleotides read TGTGCCAGTAGTATAGATCGGACAGGGGTACCCCTACGCGATGAGCAGTTCTTC. Its translation is CASSIDRTGVPLRDEQFF.